A single count supports the clone carrying this T cell receptor (beta chain). The data derive from a study of blood T cell repertoires in COVID-19. The overall study: Acute-phase and convalescent COVID-19 samples originated in the United States, Italy and Spain. T cells, B-cell-depleted T cells, or PBMCs provided the cDNA or gDNA that served as material.

With 1 base removed from V and 5 bases from J, the gap between germline ends came to 8 bases. CDR1 and CDR2 (germline): LGHDT, YNNKEL (reference sequence). This CDR3 region has 13 residues. Measured with immunoSEQ multiplex PCR; TCRdb has only the in-frame clones, and not every one. The table includes approximately 260,000 clones, about 91% detected once. The receptor comes from a woman aged 40 to 50 who had recovered from COVID-19. Sequenced material: peripheral blood. The chain employs TRBV3-1 (or the pseudogene TRBV3-2) and TRBJ1-2; D unclear. CDR3 sequence (DNA): TGTGCCAGCAGCCAAGTGCGGTTTTATGGCTACACCTTC. Translated, it gives CASSQVRFYGYTF.